This T cell receptor (beta chain) was recorded in a study of blood T cell repertoires in COVID-19. Study summary: Whether acute or convalescent, the COVID-19 samples came from the United States, Italy and Spain.

Sequencing was performed with immunoSEQ multiplex PCR; in TCRdb, only in-frame clones are kept and a portion is missing. The table has 240,000 or so clones, over 80% seen once. Sequenced material: PBMCs or T cells enriched from blood (not recorded which). The TCR was taken from a middle-aged man who had been exposed to COVID-19.

CDR3 region: CASSVVASGSNEQFF. CDR3 DNA sequence: TGTGCCAGCAGCGTAGTCGCTAGCGGGAGTAATGAGCAGTTCTTC. This chain connects TRBV9 to TRBJ2-1, with 10 bases aligning to TRBD2. The CDR3 spans 15 residues. J gave up 7 bases and V 0 bases, and 4 bases lay outside the gene matches. CDR1 and CDR2 (germline): SGDLS, YYNGEE.